This T cell receptor (beta chain) stems from a study of blood T cell repertoires in COVID-19. Study-level background: Acute and convalescent COVID-19 samples came from the United States, Italy and Spain. Sample material is recorded as cDNA or gDNA derived from T cells, B-cell-depleted T cells, or PBMCs.

The germline CDR1 and CDR2 sequences are SNHLY and FYNNEI. CDR3 length equals 14 residues. With 2 bases removed from V and 4 bases from J, the gap between germline ends came to 9 bases. How the authors handled the data: Counts of nucleated cells, estimated from reference gene primer amplification, were obtained. Only in-frame clones appear in the TCRdb table, and some are missing; sequencing was by immunoSEQ multiplex PCR. That table furnishes V, J and clone size, whereas the DNA furnished D and trimming. The data hold around 200,000 clones, with about nine tenths observed a single time. Sample: peripheral blood. The receptor was derived from a middle-aged man with acute or convalescent COVID-19. This sequence joins TRBV2 and TRBJ1-5, with unresolved D. The CDR3 region has the DNA TGTGCCAGCAGTGAACTGGCCGGGAATCAGCCCCAGCATTTT. This gives the protein CASSELAGNQPQHF.